Sequencing of this TCR beta chain was carried out in a study of OX40 agonist ivuxolimab in advanced cancers. Assay: immunoSEQ multiplex PCR; the TCRdb copy retains only in-frame clones and omits some. The table shows approximately 25,000 clones, with just over 90% occurring only once. Study-wide points: Undetermined was the antigen specificity of the expanded peripheral T cells.

The CDR3 is 17 residues long. The germline V gene encodes CDR1 SGHTS and CDR2 YDEGEE. V shed 4 bases and J 2 bases; nucleotides not matched to a gene: 5. A note on this clone: As yet, its antigen is unknown.

V usage is TRBV5-8 and J usage is TRBJ2-5; 16 bases match TRBD2. This clonotype was sampled from an adult with an advanced solid tumor such as melanoma, head and neck, liver or kidney cancer. The specimen comprised CD4+ or CD8+ T cells sorted from blood, sampled in a trial of the OX40 agonist ivuxolimab. The CDR3 nucleotides are TGTGCCAGCAGCAAGGGACTAGCGGGGGGGGAACAAGAGACCCAGTACTTC. Residues: CASSKGLAGGEQETQYF.